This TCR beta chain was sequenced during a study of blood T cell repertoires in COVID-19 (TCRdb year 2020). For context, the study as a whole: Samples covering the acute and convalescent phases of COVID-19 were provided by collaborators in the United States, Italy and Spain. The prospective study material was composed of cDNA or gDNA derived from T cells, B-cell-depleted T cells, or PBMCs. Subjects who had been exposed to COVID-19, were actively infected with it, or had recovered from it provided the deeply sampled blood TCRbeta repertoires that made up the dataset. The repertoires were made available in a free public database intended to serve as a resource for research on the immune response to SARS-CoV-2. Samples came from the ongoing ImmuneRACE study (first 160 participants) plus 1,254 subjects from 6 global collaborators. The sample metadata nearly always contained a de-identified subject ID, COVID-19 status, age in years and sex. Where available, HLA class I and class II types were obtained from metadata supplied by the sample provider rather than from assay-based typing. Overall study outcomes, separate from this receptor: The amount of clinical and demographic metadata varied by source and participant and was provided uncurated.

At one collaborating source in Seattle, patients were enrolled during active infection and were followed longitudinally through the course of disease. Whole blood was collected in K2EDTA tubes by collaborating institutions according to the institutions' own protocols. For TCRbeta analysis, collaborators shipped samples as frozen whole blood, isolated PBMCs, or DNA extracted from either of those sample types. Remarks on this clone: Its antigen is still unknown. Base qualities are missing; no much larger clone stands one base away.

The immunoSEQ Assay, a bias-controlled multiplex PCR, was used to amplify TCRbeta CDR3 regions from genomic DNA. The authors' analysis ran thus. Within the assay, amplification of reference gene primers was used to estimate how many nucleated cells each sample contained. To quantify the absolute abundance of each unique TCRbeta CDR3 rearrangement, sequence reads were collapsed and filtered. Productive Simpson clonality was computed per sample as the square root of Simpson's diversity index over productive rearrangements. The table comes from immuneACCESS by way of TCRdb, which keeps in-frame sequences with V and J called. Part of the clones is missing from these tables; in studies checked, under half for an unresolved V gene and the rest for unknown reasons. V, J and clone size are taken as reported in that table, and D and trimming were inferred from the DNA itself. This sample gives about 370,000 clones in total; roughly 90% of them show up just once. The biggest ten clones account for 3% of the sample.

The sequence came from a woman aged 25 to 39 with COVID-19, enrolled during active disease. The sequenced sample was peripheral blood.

The nucleotides read TGTGCCAGCAGCCCGCGGTATTTCTCCTACAATGAGCAGTTCTTC. The translation is CASSPRYFSYNEQFF. The V gene is TRBV5-5 and the J gene is TRBJ2-1, with no confidently assigned D gene. Sequences SGHKS (CDR1) and YYEKEE (CDR2) are obtained from the germline V gene (reference sequence). The V and J ends are trimmed by 4 bases and 0 bases, leaving 11 bases between them. From the cysteine through the phenylalanine, the CDR3 covers 15 amino acids. Only CDR3 DNA remains: 45 bases, in frame from the first base.